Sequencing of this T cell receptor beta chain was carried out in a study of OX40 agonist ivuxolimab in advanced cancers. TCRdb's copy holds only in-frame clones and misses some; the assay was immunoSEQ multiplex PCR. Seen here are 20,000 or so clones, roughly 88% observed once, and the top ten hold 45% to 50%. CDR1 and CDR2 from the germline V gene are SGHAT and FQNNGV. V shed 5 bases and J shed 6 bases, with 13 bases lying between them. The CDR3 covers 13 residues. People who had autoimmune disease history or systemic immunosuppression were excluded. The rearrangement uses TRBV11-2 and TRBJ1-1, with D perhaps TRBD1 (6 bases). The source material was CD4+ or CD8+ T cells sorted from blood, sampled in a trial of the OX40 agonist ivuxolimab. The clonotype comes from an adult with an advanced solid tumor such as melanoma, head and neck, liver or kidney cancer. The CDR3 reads CASSPGVMAEAFF. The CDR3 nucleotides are TGTGCCAGCAGCCCAGGGGTTATGGCTGAAGCTTTCTTT.